These 30 T cell receptor beta chains were all obtained from the same sample, sequenced in a study of T cell responses to AZD1222 COVID-19 vaccine. Here immunoSEQ multiplex PCR was the method, and the copy in TCRdb shows in-frame clones only, minus some. The sample consists of 150,000 to 170,000 clones, 88% of them appearing once. This specimen consisted of peripheral blood, obtained on day 0 of AZD1222 vaccination. These TCRs come from an adult in good health.

The chain joins TRBV28 to TRBJ1-2, with no clear D. Between the trimmed V and J ends, which lost 5 bases and 4 bases, there was a span of 11 bases. The CDR3 runs to 13 residues. Germline CDR1 MDHEN, CDR2 SYDVKM. The CDR3 DNA reads as TGTGCCAGCAGTCGAACACACGTCTATGGCTACACCTTC. Protein product: CASSRTHVYGYTF.

The gene calls are TRBV29-1 and TRBJ1-2, with a tentative D call TRBD1 (6 bases). CDR3 length: 13 residues. Germline V gives CDR1 SQVTM, CDR2 ANQGSEA. V was clipped by 4 bases and J by 2 bases, with 11 bases between them. The CDR3, as DNA: TGCAGCGTTGCCCCTACAGGGAACTATGGCTACACCTTC. The encoded protein is CSVAPTGNYGYTF.

The chain combines TRBV3-1 (or the pseudogene TRBV3-2) with TRBJ2-2; D gene ambiguous. The CDR3 loop spans 14 amino acids. The ends were cut back, 1 base at V and 6 bases at J, with 9 bases in the middle. Germline loops: CDR1 LGHDT, CDR2 YNNKEL (reference sequence). The CDR3 coding sequence is TGTGCCAGCAGCCAAGTTAGGCCGTCCGGGGAGCTGTTTTTT. Its translation is CASSQVRPSGELFF.

The chain employs TRBV5-1 and TRBJ2-5; D perhaps matches TRBD1 (5 bases). Germline CDR1 and CDR2: SGHRS and YFSETQ. Trimming stripped 3 bases from V and 3 bases from J, with 21 bases between. This CDR3 is built from 17 residues. As DNA, the CDR3 is TGCGCCAGCAGCTCTGGGGCGCAGTCGGTCGCTAAAGAGACCCAGTACTTC. Protein product: CASSSGAQSVAKETQYF.

The rearrangement joins TRBV28 to TRBJ1-2; 12 nucleotides agree with TRBD1. V lost 6 bases, J lost 8 bases, and 13 bases stayed unmatched. The germline V gene encodes CDR1 MDHEN and CDR2 SYDVKM. This CDR3 comprises 16 residues. DNA of the CDR3: TGTGCCAGCAGCACTAGACCGGGACAGGGGGCTAGGGGCTACACCTTC. Protein sequence: CASSTRPGQGARGYTF.

The chain is built from TRBV27 and TRBJ1-1; 9 positions agree with TRBD1. CDR1 is MNHEY, CDR2 SMNVEV, per germline (reference sequence). This CDR3 has 16 residues. The J segment lost 0 bases and the V segment lost 0 bases, leaving 2 bases of the junction unmatched. CDR3 region: CASSLSGTGMNTEAFF. For the CDR3, the DNA is TGTGCCAGCAGTTTATCCGGGACAGGGATGAACACTGAAGCTTTCTTT.

J is TRBJ1-2 and V is TRBV7-2; no clear D. Germline assignment: CDR1 SGHTA and CDR2 FQGNSA. V was pared by 6 bases and J by 4 bases, with 15 bases between. The CDR3 is 14 residues long. The CDR3 region is CASSFREEIYGYTF. CDR3 DNA: TGTGCCAGCAGTTTCCGAGAGGAGATCTATGGCTACACCTTC.

V is TRBV6-6 and J is TRBJ1-6, with TRBD1 as a possible D gene (5 bases). This CDR3 has 16 amino acids. Germline V gene sequence: CDR1 MNHNY, CDR2 SVGAGI (reference sequence). Trimming took 3 bases from V and 7 from J, leaving 16 bases between them. CDR3 loop: CASSYEGPSNNSPLHF. As DNA, the CDR3 is TGTGCCAGCAGTTATGAGGGGCCAAGCAACAATTCACCCCTCCACTTT.

The CDR3 is CATSSLPESGANVLTF. CDR3 sequence (DNA): TGTGCCACCAGCAGCCTCCCGGAGTCGGGGGCCAACGTCCTGACTTTC. The chain employs TRBV15 and TRBJ2-6; D ambiguous. The V end lost 3 bases, the J end lost 4 bases, and 13 bases lay between the germline ends. Germline V gives CDR1 LNHNV, CDR2 YYDKDF (reference sequence). This CDR3 is 16 amino acids long.

This clone occurred a few times. The V call is TRBV2, the J call TRBJ2-7; TRBD2 might be the D (5 bases). The germline V gene encodes CDR1 SNHLY and CDR2 FYNNEI. Trimming removed 5 bases from V and 3 bases from J, with 17 bases in between. The CDR3 sequence is 15 residues long. The CDR3 loop reads CASSPLLVSNYEQYF. The CDR3 region has the DNA TGTGCCAGCAGTCCCTTACTAGTAAGCAACTACGAGCAGTACTTC.

The CDR3 sequence is CASSQVREQYF. For the CDR3, the DNA is TGTGCCAGCAGCCAAGTCCGGGAGCAGTACTTC. The chain employs TRBV3-1 (or the pseudogene TRBV3-2) and TRBJ2-7; D is ambiguous. The germline gives CDR1 LGHDT, CDR2 YNNKEL (reference sequence). There are 11 residues in the CDR3. V gave up 1 base and J gave up 7 bases, with 5 bases separating them.

This clone was counted a single time. The V call is TRBV3-1 (or the pseudogene TRBV3-2), the J call TRBJ2-7; D uncertain. In germline, CDR1 is LGHDT, CDR2 YNNKEL (reference sequence). This CDR3 is built from 13 residues. The V end lost 3 bases, the J end lost 9 bases, and 15 bases lay between the germline ends. CDR3 bases: TGTGCCAGCAGCCATTGGACGGTCCACGGGCAGTACTTC. Residues: CASSHWTVHGQYF.

The CDR3 protein is CASSKASQGRNLSSYNSPLHF. The CDR3 nucleotides read TGTGCCAGCAGCAAAGCGAGTCAGGGCAGAAACCTGAGCTCCTATAATTCACCCCTCCACTTT. V usage is TRBV21-1 and J usage is TRBJ1-6; TRBD1 was called by the table and not checked on the DNA. TRBV21-1 counts as a pseudogene. The CDR3 consists of 21 residues.

The table lists this clone with a count of one. This chain uses TRBV18 with TRBJ1-1; D uncertain. Per the germline V gene, CDR1 is KGHSH and CDR2 is LQKENI. V gave up 3 bases and J gave up 2 bases, with 4 bases separating them. This CDR3 comprises 12 residues. CDR3 in amino acids: CASSPINTEAFF. The CDR3 nucleotides read TGTGCCAGCTCACCCATTAACACTGAAGCTTTCTTT.

CDR3: CAAWEGGSGNTIYF. For the CDR3, the DNA is TGTGCCGCTTGGGAGGGAGGCTCTGGAAACACCATATATTTT. The chain employs TRBV6-5 and TRBJ1-3; no definite D call. The CDR3 loop spans 14 amino acids. Per the germline V gene, CDR1 is MNHEY and CDR2 is SVGAGI. The V and J ends lost 11 bases and 0 bases respectively, with 14 bases between them.

The chain joins TRBV2 to TRBJ2-7, with D unresolved. Trimming removed 0 bases from V and 1 base from J, with 7 bases in between. Germline V gene data show CDR1 as SNHLY and CDR2 as FYNNEI. The CDR3 consists of 14 residues. The CDR3: CASSEASTSYEQYF. CDR3 sequence (DNA): TGTGCCAGCAGTGAAGCCAGTACTTCCTACGAGCAGTACTTC.

This rearrangement joins TRBV29-1 to TRBJ1-1, with D possibly being TRBD1 (5 bases). Trimming removed 4 bases at V and 3 bases at J, with 12 bases between. This CDR3 is built from 13 residues. Germline-derived CDR1 and CDR2 are SQVTM and ANQGSEA. The DNA of the CDR3 is TGCAGCGTTGCTAGTTTAGGGGACACTGAAGCTTTCTTT. Residues: CSVASLGDTEAFF. Full variable domain (outside the CDR3, taken from reference TRBV29-1 and TRBJ1-1): SAVISQKPSRDICQRGTSLTIQCQVDSQVTMMFWYRQQPGQSLTLIATANQGSEATYESGFVIDKFPISRPNLTFSTLTVSNMSPEDSSIYLCSVASLGDTEAFFGQGTRLTVV.

The rearrangement uses TRBV28 and TRBJ2-7; D is unclear. In germline, CDR1 is MDHEN, CDR2 SYDVKM. Trimming pared 3 bases from V and 5 bases from J, leaving 11 bases between. The CDR3 sequence is 13 residues long. The CDR3: CASSLTEHHEQYF. Here the CDR3 DNA reads TGTGCCAGCAGTTTGACGGAACACCACGAGCAGTACTTC.

The rearrangement uses TRBV6-1 and TRBJ2-1, with TRBD2 identical over 11 bases. V lost 3 bases, J lost 9 bases, and 10 bases stayed unmatched. Looked up from germline, CDR1 is MNHNS and CDR2 is SASEGT. The CDR3 consists of 16 residues. This chain's CDR3 is CASSDLAGGPGAEQFF. Written as DNA, the CDR3 is TGTGCCAGCAGTGATTTAGCGGGGGGGCCGGGAGCTGAGCAGTTCTTC.

The chain couples TRBV7-2 to TRBJ1-5; the D gene is possibly TRBD1 (5 bases). Germline V gene sequence: CDR1 SGHTA, CDR2 FQGNSA. V was pared by 5 bases and J by 1 base, with 9 bases between. CDR3 length equals 14 residues. CDR3 protein: CASSGHSSNQPQHF. The CDR3, as DNA: TGTGCCAGCAGCGGACACTCGAGCAATCAGCCCCAGCATTTT.

Remarks on this clone: This same CDR3 is encoded by further DNA sequences in the sample. The chain couples TRBV18 to TRBJ1-1; D ambiguous. Germline V CDR1 and CDR2: KGHSH, LQKENI. Deletions cut 0 bases from V and 0 bases from J, with 2 bases between. This CDR3 contains 13 residues. Here the CDR3 DNA reads TGTGCCAGCTCACCACCGATGAACACTGAAGCTTTCTTT. Its translation is CASSPPMNTEAFF.

This chain uses TRBV5-4 with TRBJ1-1, with 9 bases matching TRBD1. V gave up 4 bases and J gave up 5 bases; unmatched junction bases: 9. The CDR3 covers 15 residues. CDR1 SGHNT and CDR2 YYREEE come from the germline V gene (reference sequence). The CDR3 region is CASSPGDRAMTEAFF. The CDR3 DNA is TGTGCCAGCAGCCCAGGGGACAGGGCCATGACTGAAGCTTTCTTT.

The DNA of the CDR3 is TGTGCCAGCAGCTCAAGACCCGGGACTAGCGGGGGGGGAAATGAGCAGTTCTTC. It codes for CASSSRPGTSGGGNEQFF. The chain couples TRBV9 to TRBJ2-1, with 16 bases lining up with TRBD2. Germline CDR1 is SGDLS and CDR2 is YYNGEE. The ends lost 4 bases at V and 7 bases at J; junction bases unmatched: 11. The CDR3 loop spans 18 amino acids.

This clone was observed a single time. The rearrangement links TRBV6-6 to TRBJ2-1; D gene uncertain. Germline V gene data show CDR1 as MNHNY and CDR2 as SVGAGI (reference sequence). CDR3 length: 13 amino acids. The germline V and J ends were trimmed by 5 bases and 4 bases, with 9 bases remaining between them. The CDR3 nucleotides are TGTGCCAGCAGTCGATTAGCTTACAATGAGCAGTTCTTC. Encoded protein: CASSRLAYNEQFF.

This chain uses TRBV7-9 with TRBJ2-7; TRBD1 is a possible D gene (6 bases). CDR3 length: 13 amino acids. The germline V gene has CDR1 SEHNR and CDR2 FQNEAQ (reference sequence). V shed 6 bases and J shed 9 bases, with 18 bases lying between them. The chain's CDR3 is CASRNGQSAGQYF. For the CDR3, the DNA is TGTGCCAGCAGAAACGGACAGTCTGCTGGGCAGTACTTC.

The CDR3 loop reads CASSQVWGAAMNTEAFF. The CDR3 coding sequence is TGTGCCAGCAGCCAAGTTTGGGGGGCCGCTATGAACACTGAAGCTTTCTTT. The rearrangement joins TRBV3-1 (or the pseudogene TRBV3-2) to TRBJ1-1; D perhaps matches TRBD1 (6 bases). Germline V gene lookup returns CDR1 LGHDT and CDR2 YNNKEL (reference sequence). CDR3 length: 17 amino acids. Trimming took off 1 base at V and 0 bases at J, with 15 bases between the two ends.

The chain recombines TRBV7-9 with TRBJ1-2; 8 bases map to TRBD1. The junction had 5 bases not matched to a gene; V was cut back by 5 bases and J by 0 bases. Germline assignment: CDR1 SEHNR and CDR2 FQNEAQ (reference sequence). This CDR3 spans 15 amino acids. CDR3 DNA sequence: TGTGCCAGCAGCCTTACGGACAGGGCTAACTATGGCTACACCTTC. This translates into CASSLTDRANYGYTF. Based on the CDR3 plus reference TRBV7-9 and TRBJ1-2, the full variable domain is DTGVSQNPRHKITKRGQNVTFRCDPISEHNRLYWYRQTLGQGPEFLTYFQNEAQLEKSRLLSDRFSAERPKGSFSTLEIQRTEQGDSAMYLCASSLTDRANYGYTFGSGTRLTVV.

This sequence joins TRBV3-1 (or the pseudogene TRBV3-2) and TRBJ2-7, with no clear D. There are 15 residues in the CDR3. Germline V gene sequence: CDR1 LGHDT, CDR2 YNNKEL (reference sequence). V gave up 1 base and J gave up 0 bases, with 10 bases separating them. In DNA form, the CDR3 reads TGTGCCAGCAGCCAAGGCTGGGAAGGCTCCTACGAGCAGTACTTC. Translated, it gives CASSQGWEGSYEQYF.

The CDR3 here is CASSPSVGREKLFF. CDR3 sequence (DNA): TGTGCCAGCAGCCCTAGCGTAGGTCGGGAAAAACTGTTTTTT. The rearrangement uses TRBV9 and TRBJ1-4; D uncertain. Germline V CDR1 and CDR2: SGDLS, YYNGEE. V lost 4 bases to trimming and J lost 8 bases, with 15 bases between them. The CDR3 is 14 amino acids.

This clone was observed a handful of times. The chain employs TRBV4-3 and TRBJ2-7; TRBD1 is a possible D gene (6 bases). Germline lookup yields CDR1 LGHNA and CDR2 YSLEER. There are 15 residues in the CDR3. The CDR3 DNA reads TGCGCTGCAAAAAAGGAGAGAGGGGGCTCCTACGAGCAGTACTTC. Translation gives CAAKKERGGSYEQYF.